At least ten counts were recorded for the clone carrying this T cell receptor beta chain. The antigen is unknown. On the basis of clinical symptoms, serum thyroxine and TRAb, thyroid ultrasound and orbital computed tomography, diagnoses were made. RNA transcripts gave rise to amplified TCR beta CDR3 regions. HTBI primers were the set used in a first-round RT-PCR of the TCR CDR3. TCRdb re-called the multiplex PCR reads with MiXCR, one entry per CDR3 protein. The sample records 600,000 to 750,000 distinct CDR3 sequences, roughly 17% being singletons. This sample was taken from a study of T cells in Graves' hyperthyroidism and ophthalmopathy. Across the study: Blood from the periphery was taken at initial diagnosis, before any treatment.

The V gene lost 4 bases and the J gene lost 4 bases, with 13 bases spanning the gap. The length of the CDR3 is 14 residues. Broader study findings: In the blood, most expanded thyroid clonotypes above 0.001 appeared as well.

The clonotype was recovered from a man aged 45 to 65 with Graves' hyperthyroidism. Sequencing was carried out using blood. V and J are TRBV12-3 or TRBV12-4 and TRBJ1-2; a possible D gene is TRBD1 (6 bases). The CDR3 coding sequence is TGTGCCAGCAGTTCACAGGGAGAAGGCTATGGCTACACCTTC. Residues: CASSSQGEGYGYTF.